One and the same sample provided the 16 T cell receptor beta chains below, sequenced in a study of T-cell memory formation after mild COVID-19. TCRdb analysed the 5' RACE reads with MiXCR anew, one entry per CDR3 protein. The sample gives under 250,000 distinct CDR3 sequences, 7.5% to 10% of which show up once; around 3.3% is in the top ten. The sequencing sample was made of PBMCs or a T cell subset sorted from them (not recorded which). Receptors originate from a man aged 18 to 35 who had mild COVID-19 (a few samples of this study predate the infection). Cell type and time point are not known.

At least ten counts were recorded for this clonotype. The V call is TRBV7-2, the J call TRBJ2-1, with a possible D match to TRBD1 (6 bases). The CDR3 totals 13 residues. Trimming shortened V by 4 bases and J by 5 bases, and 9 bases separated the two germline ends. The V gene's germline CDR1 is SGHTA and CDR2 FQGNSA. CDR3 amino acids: CASSSGQNNEQFF. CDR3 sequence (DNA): TGTGCCAGCAGCTCAGGACAGAACAATGAGCAGTTCTTC.

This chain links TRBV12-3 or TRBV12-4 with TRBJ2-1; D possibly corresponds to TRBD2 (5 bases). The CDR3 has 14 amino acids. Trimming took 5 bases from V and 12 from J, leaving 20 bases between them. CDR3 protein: CASSKTPGWVAQFF. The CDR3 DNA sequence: TGTGCCAGCAGTAAAACCCCGGGGTGGGTCGCGCAGTTCTTC.

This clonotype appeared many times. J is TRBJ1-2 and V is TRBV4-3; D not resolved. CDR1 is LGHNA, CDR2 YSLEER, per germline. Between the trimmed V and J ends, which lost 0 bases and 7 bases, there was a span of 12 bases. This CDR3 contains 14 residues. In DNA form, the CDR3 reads TGCGCCAGCAGCCAAGAATCCAGAATGGGTGGCTACACCTTC. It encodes CASSQESRMGGYTF.

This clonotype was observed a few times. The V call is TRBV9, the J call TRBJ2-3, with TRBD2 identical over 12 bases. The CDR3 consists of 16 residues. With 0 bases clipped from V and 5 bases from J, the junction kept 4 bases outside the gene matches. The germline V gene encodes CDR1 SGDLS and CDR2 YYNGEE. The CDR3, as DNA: TGTGCCAGCAGCGTAGGACTAGCGGGGGATGTAGATACGCAGTATTTT. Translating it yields CASSVGLAGDVDTQYF.

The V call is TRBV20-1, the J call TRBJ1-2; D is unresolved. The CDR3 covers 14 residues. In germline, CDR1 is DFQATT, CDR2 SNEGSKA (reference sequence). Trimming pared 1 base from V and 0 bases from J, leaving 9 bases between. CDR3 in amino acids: CSARGRPPNYGYTF. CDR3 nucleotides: TGCAGTGCTAGAGGGAGGCCACCTAACTATGGCTACACCTTC.

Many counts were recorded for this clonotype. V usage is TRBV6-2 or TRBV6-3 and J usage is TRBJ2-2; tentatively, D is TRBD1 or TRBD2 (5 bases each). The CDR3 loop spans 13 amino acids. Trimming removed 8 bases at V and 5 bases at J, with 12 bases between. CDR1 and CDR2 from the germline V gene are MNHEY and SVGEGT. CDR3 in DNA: TGTGCCAGCGGGGGATTCGAAACCGGGGAGCTGTTTTTT. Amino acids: CASGGFETGELFF.

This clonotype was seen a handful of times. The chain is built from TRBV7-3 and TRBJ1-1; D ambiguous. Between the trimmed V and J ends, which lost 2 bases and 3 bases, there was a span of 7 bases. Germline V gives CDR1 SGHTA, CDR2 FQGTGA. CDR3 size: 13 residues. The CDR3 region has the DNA TGTGCCAGCAGCTTATACAGCCACACTGAAGCTTTCTTT. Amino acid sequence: CASSLYSHTEAFF.

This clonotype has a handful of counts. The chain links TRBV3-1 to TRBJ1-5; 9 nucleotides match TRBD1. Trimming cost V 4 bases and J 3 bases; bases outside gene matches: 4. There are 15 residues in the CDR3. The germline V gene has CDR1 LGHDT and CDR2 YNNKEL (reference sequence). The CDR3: CASSLGQGANQPQHF. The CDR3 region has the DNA TGTGCCAGCAGCCTGGGACAGGGTGCCAATCAGCCCCAGCATTTT.

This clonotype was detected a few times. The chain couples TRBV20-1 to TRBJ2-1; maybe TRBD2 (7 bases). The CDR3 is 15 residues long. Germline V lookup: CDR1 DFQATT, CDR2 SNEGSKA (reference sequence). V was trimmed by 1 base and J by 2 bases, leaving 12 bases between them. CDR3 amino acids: CSARVRGGPYNEQFF. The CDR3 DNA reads TGCAGTGCTAGAGTAAGGGGGGGACCCTACAATGAGCAGTTCTTC.

This CDR3 reads CSALRSASSYNEQFF. The CDR3 region has the DNA TGCAGTGCTTTAAGGAGTGCCAGCTCCTACAATGAGCAGTTCTTC. This rearrangement joins TRBV20-1 to TRBJ2-1; no firm D call. Trimming shortened V by 5 bases and J by 0 bases, and 14 bases separated the two germline ends. CDR3 length: 15 amino acids. Germline CDR1 and CDR2: DFQATT and SNEGSKA (reference sequence).

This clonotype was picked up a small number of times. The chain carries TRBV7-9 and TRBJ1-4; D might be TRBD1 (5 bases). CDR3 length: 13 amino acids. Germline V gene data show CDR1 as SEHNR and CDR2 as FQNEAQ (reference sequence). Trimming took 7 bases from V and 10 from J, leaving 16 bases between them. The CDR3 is CASTGSGLAKLFF. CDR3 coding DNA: TGTGCCAGCACTGGGTCAGGGCTAGCAAAACTGTTTTTT.

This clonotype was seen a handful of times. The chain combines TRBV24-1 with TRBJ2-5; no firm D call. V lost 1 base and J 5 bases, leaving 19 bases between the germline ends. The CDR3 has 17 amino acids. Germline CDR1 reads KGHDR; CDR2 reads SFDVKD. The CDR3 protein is CATSDFRVRIWRETQYF. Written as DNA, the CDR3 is TGTGCCACCAGTGATTTTAGGGTCAGGATTTGGCGCGAGACCCAGTACTTC.

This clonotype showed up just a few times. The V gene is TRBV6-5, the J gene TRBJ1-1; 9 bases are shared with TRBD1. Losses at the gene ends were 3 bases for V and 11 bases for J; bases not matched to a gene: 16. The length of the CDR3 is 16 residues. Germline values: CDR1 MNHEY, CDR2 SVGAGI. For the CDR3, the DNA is TGTGCCAGCAGTTATTTCTCCGGGACAGGGTCTAGGACGGCTTTCTTT. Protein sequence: CASSYFSGTGSRTAFF.

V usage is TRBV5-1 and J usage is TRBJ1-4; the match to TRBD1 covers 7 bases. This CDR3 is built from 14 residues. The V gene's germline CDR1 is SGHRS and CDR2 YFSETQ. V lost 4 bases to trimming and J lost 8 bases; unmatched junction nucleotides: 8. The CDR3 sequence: CASSRDSEREKLFF. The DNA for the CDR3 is TGCGCCAGCAGCCGGGACAGTGAACGGGAAAAACTGTTTTTT.

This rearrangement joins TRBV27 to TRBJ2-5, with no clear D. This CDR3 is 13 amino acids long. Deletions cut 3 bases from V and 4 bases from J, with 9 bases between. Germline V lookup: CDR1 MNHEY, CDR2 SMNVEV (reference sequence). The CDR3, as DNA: TGTGCCAGCAGTTTCGCCAGGTCAGAGACCCAGTACTTC. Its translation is CASSFARSETQYF.

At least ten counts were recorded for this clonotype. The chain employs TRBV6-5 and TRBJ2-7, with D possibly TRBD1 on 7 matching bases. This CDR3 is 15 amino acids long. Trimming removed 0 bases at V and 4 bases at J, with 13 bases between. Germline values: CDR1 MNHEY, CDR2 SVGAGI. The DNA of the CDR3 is TGTGCCAGCAGTTACTCGTTTTCAGGGGGGTACGAGCAGTACTTC. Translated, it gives CASSYSFSGGYEQYF.